The 12 T cell receptor beta chains in this list originate from one sample, sequenced in a study of regulatory T cells in long-lasting Graves disease. Researchers made TCR beta libraries by using iRepertoire HTBI primers and running Arm-PCR on CDR3 regions. MiXCR was run by TCRdb on the multiplex PCR reads, yielding one entry per CDR3 protein. The sample lists approximately 540,000 distinct CDR3 sequences; around 13% were seen once. Time point reported: newly diagnosed GD, antithyroid drugs for less than 3 months. The TCR library was made from RNA extracted from PBMCs. This sample also appeared in a second study, on T cells in Graves' hyperthyroidism and ophthalmopathy.

The sequencing here drew on peripheral blood mononuclear cells (PBMCs), taken at new diagnosis, from a patient treated with antithyroid drugs. These receptors were collected from a woman aged 25 to 39 with Graves disease.

To note about this clonotype: A far larger clone differs by one base, so this is likely a read error. V is TRBV11-2 and J is TRBJ2-1; 11 nucleotides match TRBD2. This CDR3 region has 14 residues. V shed 9 bases and J 14 bases; nucleotides not matched to a gene: 15. Germline-derived CDR1 and CDR2 are SGHAT and FQNNGV. CDR3 residues: CARSLLLAGVIKFF. CDR3 coding DNA: TGTGCCAGAAGTCTCTTACTAGCGGGAGTCATAAAGTTCTTC.

This clonotype came up many times. The chain couples TRBV12-3 or TRBV12-4 to TRBJ2-7, with TRBD2 matching 8 bases. The CDR3 totals 14 residues. Unmatched junction bases numbered 9, after V lost 6 bases and J lost 5 bases. CDR3 amino acids: CASRSGSNQHEQYF. Here the CDR3 DNA reads TGTGCCAGCAGGAGCGGGAGCAACCAGCACGAGCAGTACTTC.

In its sample, this clonotype was seen many times. The rearrangement links TRBV3-1 to TRBJ1-3; D call uncertain. This CDR3 has 16 residues. Germline V lookup: CDR1 LGHDT, CDR2 YNNKEL (reference sequence). Trimming stripped 5 bases from V and 4 bases from J, with 18 bases between. The CDR3 protein is CASSLSWSLAGNTIYF. Here the CDR3 DNA reads TGTGCCAGCAGCTTGTCTTGGTCCTTGGCCGGAAACACCATATATTTT.

In the case of this clonotype: This may come from a read error, since a much larger clone is one base off. The chain links TRBV3-1 to TRBJ1-2, with 9 positions matching TRBD1. V dropped 8 bases and J dropped 8; count of bases not matched to a gene: 9. The CDR3 has 13 residues. CDR1 is LGHDT and CDR2 is YNNKEL in the germline V gene (reference sequence). The CDR3 sequence is CASGPQGARGYTF. CDR3 coding DNA: TGTGCCAGCGGCCCACAGGGGGCGCGGGGCTACACCTTC.

The chain links TRBV7-9 to TRBJ2-2; D is unclear. The CDR3 runs to 14 residues. Per the germline V gene, CDR1 is SEHNR and CDR2 is FQNEAQ (reference sequence). With 11 bases removed from V and 0 bases from J, the gap between germline ends came to 13 bases. The CDR3 region is CAGQRESNTGELFF. DNA for the CDR3: TGTGCCGGGCAGCGCGAGTCGAACACCGGGGAGCTGTTTTTT. Full variable domain (outside the CDR3, taken from reference TRBV7-9 and TRBJ2-2): DTGVSQNPRHKITKRGQNVTFRCDPISEHNRLYWYRQTLGQGPEFLTYFQNEAQLEKSRLLSDRFSAERPKGSFSTLEIQRTEQGDSAMYLCAGQRESNTGELFFGEGSRLTVL.

In regard to this clonotype: A much larger clone lies a single base off, so this may be a read error. The chain joins TRBV15 to TRBJ2-5; TRBD2 agrees at 8 bases. The J call may be faulty, since TRBJ2-1 better matches the DNA end. This CDR3 is built from 16 residues. The germline V gene encodes CDR1 LNHNV and CDR2 YYDKDF (reference sequence). DNA for the CDR3: TGTGCCACCAGCAGAGATGTTGGCGGGAGGAAAGATGGGCAGTTCTTC. Its translation is CATSRDVGGRKDGQFF.

This chain connects TRBV5-1 to TRBJ2-7; D gene ambiguous. Trimming took off 2 bases at V and 9 bases at J, with 18 bases between the two ends. Per germline, CDR1 SGHRS and CDR2 YFSETQ. The CDR3 has 14 residues. The DNA for the CDR3 is TGCGCCAGCAGCTTATTCTATACGCCCCAAGTGCAGTACTTC. Translating it yields CASSLFYTPQVQYF.

The chain recombines TRBV5-1 with TRBJ1-4; 8 nucleotides line up with TRBD1. Germline CDR1 reads SGHRS; CDR2 reads YFSETQ. This CDR3 has 15 residues. Trimming took 5 bases from V and 7 from J; bases not matched to a gene: 10. The CDR3, as DNA: TGCGCCAGCAGTGCGTCCGGGACAGGCGGTGAAAAACTGTTTTTT. Residues: CASSASGTGGEKLFF. The full variable domain, with the rest looked up from reference TRBV5-1 and TRBJ1-4, is KAGVTQTPRYLIKTRGQQVTLSCSPISGHRSVSWYQQTPGQGLQFLFEYFSETQRNKGNFPGRFSGRQFSNSRSEMNVSTLELGDSALYLCASSASGTGGEKLFFGSGTQLSVL.

The chain joins TRBV19 to TRBJ2-2; D tentatively reads TRBD1 or TRBD2 (5 bases each). CDR1 is LNHDA and CDR2 is SQIVND in the germline V gene (reference sequence). The V end lost 9 bases, the J end lost 4 bases, and 21 bases lay between the germline ends. The CDR3 consists of 16 residues. The CDR3 coding sequence is TGTGCCAGCAAACCCCCGGGACGAAGGGTCACCGGGGAGCTGTTTTTT. The encoded protein is CASKPPGRRVTGELFF.

This clonotype was observed many times. J is TRBJ2-3 and V is TRBV3-1, with TRBD2 identical over 7 bases. J lost 0 bases, V lost 0 bases, and 9 bases had no gene match. Germline loops: CDR1 LGHDT, CDR2 YNNKEL (reference sequence). CDR3 length equals 18 residues. CDR3 sequence (DNA): TGTGCCAGCAGCCAAGATGCCCCCAGCGGGGATAGCACAGATACGCAGTATTTT. Translation gives CASSQDAPSGDSTDTQYF.

At least ten counts were recorded for this clonotype. The rearrangement links TRBV29-1 to TRBJ1-1, with D uncertain. The CDR3 is 14 amino acids. V was trimmed by 7 bases and J by 0 bases, leaving 15 bases between them. CDR1 and CDR2 (germline): SQVTM, ANQGSEA. The CDR3 nucleotides are TGCAGCGCCATGCCCGGACCATTGAACACTGAAGCTTTCTTT. It is translated as CSAMPGPLNTEAFF.

This clonotype was observed at least ten times. V gene TRBV6-5 combines with J gene TRBJ2-2; 10 nucleotides match TRBD2. The CDR3 contains 17 residues. Trimming at V came to 0 bases and at J to 6 bases, leaving 7 bases not matched to a gene. CDR1 is MNHEY, CDR2 SVGAGI, per germline. The CDR3 protein is CASSYSIRGLASGELFF. CDR3 DNA: TGTGCCAGCAGTTACTCGATAAGGGGACTAGCGTCCGGGGAGCTGTTTTTT.